Following are 23 T cell receptor beta chains from one sample sequenced in a study of blood T cell repertoires in COVID-19. TCRdb's copy holds only in-frame clones and misses some; the assay was immunoSEQ multiplex PCR. The sample lists roughly 240,000 clones, about 83% occurring once. Sample: PBMCs or T cells enriched from blood (not recorded which). All receptors derive from a woman aged 40 to 55 who had been exposed to COVID-19.

The rearrangement joins TRBV2 to TRBJ1-2; the D gene is possibly TRBD1 (5 bases). This CDR3 is built from 14 residues. The V end lost 5 bases, the J end lost 9 bases, and 19 bases lay between the germline ends. Per the germline V gene, CDR1 is SNHLY and CDR2 is FYNNEI. CDR3 coding DNA: TGTGCCAGCAGTACTTGGGGCCCTGGCAATCGCTACACCTTC. Protein: CASSTWGPGNRYTF.

The V call is TRBV11-2, the J call TRBJ1-1, with 7 bases matching TRBD1. Germline-derived CDR1 and CDR2 are SGHAT and FQNNGV. V was pared by 3 bases and J by 5 bases, with 6 bases of the junction left unmatched. This CDR3 comprises 14 residues. The CDR3 region has the DNA TGTGCCAGCAGCTTGAACAGGGGTGAGACTGAAGCTTTCTTT. As protein: CASSLNRGETEAFF. Full variable domain (rest looked up from reference TRBV11-2 and TRBJ1-1): EAGVAQSPRYKIIEKRQSVAFWCNPISGHATLYWYQQILGQGPKLLIQFQNNGVVDDSQLPKDRFSAERLKGVDSTLKIQPAKLEDSAVYLCASSLNRGETEAFFGQGTRLTVV.

The sample holds one count of this clone. The CDR3 here is CASSPQGQVVYGYTF. Written as DNA, the CDR3 is TGTGCCAGCAGCCCTCAGGGACAGGTAGTCTATGGCTACACCTTC. The V call is TRBV9, the J call TRBJ1-2; 8 bases fit TRBD1. Germline values: CDR1 SGDLS, CDR2 YYNGEE. The length of the CDR3 is 15 residues. The J segment lost 4 bases and the V segment lost 4 bases, leaving 9 bases of the junction unmatched.

The genes are TRBV4-1 and TRBJ2-1, with 8 bases aligning to TRBD2. Germline-derived CDR1 and CDR2 are MGHRA and YSYEKL. V lost 7 bases and J lost 5; bases outside the gene matches: 4. CDR3 length equals 13 residues. The CDR3 coding sequence is TGCGCCAGCACGGGGGGGGAGGACAATGAGCAGTTCTTC. Its protein is CASTGGEDNEQFF.

The chain recombines TRBV7-3 with TRBJ2-1; 7 nucleotides line up with TRBD2. This CDR3 is built from 13 residues. CDR1 is SGHTA and CDR2 is FQGTGA in the germline V gene. V lost 5 bases and J lost 5; bases outside the gene matches: 3. CDR3 amino acids: CASSTSGDNEQFF. The CDR3, as DNA: TGTGCCAGCAGCACGAGCGGGGACAATGAGCAGTTCTTC.

The chain is built from TRBV10-2 and TRBJ2-3; D perhaps matches TRBD1 (6 bases). This CDR3 has 17 amino acids. From germline, CDR1 is WSHSY and CDR2 SAAADI. V dropped 4 bases and J dropped 1 base, with 18 bases sitting between them. The CDR3 sequence is CASSGGIRGSGTDTQYF. The DNA for the CDR3 is TGCGCCAGCAGTGGGGGTATCAGGGGATCTGGCACAGATACGCAGTATTTT.

The V and J genes are TRBV6-5 and TRBJ1-5; 9 bases fit TRBD1. Germline V gene sequence: CDR1 MNHEY, CDR2 SVGAGI. Unmatched junction bases numbered 3, after V lost 5 bases and J lost 1 base. The CDR3 consists of 15 residues. The CDR3 loop is CASSLQGASNQPQHF. CDR3 nucleotide sequence: TGTGCCAGCAGTCTACAGGGGGCCAGCAATCAGCCCCAGCATTTT.

The V and J genes are TRBV7-9 and TRBJ1-2; the match to TRBD1 covers 8 bases. The V and J ends lost 6 bases and 0 bases, in that order; junction bases with no gene match: 9. There are 16 residues in the CDR3. Germline V gene sequence: CDR1 SEHNR, CDR2 FQNEAQ (reference sequence). CDR3 region: CASRPGTGKTNYGYTF. The DNA for the CDR3 is TGTGCCAGCAGACCCGGGACAGGAAAAACTAACTATGGCTACACCTTC.

V gene TRBV4-1 combines with J gene TRBJ1-5; no clear D gene. V dropped 4 bases and J dropped 1 base, with 11 bases sitting between them. The CDR3 contains 15 residues. Germline-derived CDR1 and CDR2 are MGHRA and YSYEKL. The DNA of the CDR3 is TGCGCCAGCAGCCGATTGGGGAGCAGCAATCAGCCCCAGCATTTT. Amino acids: CASSRLGSSNQPQHF.

Comment on this clone: Given a much more abundant clone one base away, this may be a read error. The V gene is TRBV11-3, the J gene TRBJ1-1; D call uncertain. Germline CDR1 is SGHNT and CDR2 is YENEEA. V lost 1 base to trimming and J lost 1 base, with 4 bases between them. The CDR3 is 13 residues long. The CDR3 reads CASSLGPNTEAFF. For the CDR3, the DNA is TGTGCCAGCAGCTTAGGGCCGAACACTGAAGCTTTCTTT.

CDR3 sequence: CSVPGGAAEQYF. In nucleotides, the CDR3 is TGCAGCGTCCCGGGGGGTGCGGCCGAGCAGTACTTC. The chain carries TRBV29-1 and TRBJ2-7, with 7 bases lining up with TRBD2. J was trimmed by 6 bases and V by 6 bases; bases with no gene match: 8. There are 12 residues in the CDR3. Looked up from germline, CDR1 is SQVTM and CDR2 is ANQGSEA.

The count of this clone is one. CDR3 bases: TGCGCCAGCAGTCAATCGGTAGAGTCCGACAGCTTTAATGAAAAACTGTTTTTT. As protein: CASSQSVESDSFNEKLFF. This chain connects TRBV23-1 to TRBJ1-4; D possibly corresponds to TRBD1 (5 bases). TRBV23-1 is placed among ORFs of uncertain function. V lost 0 bases, J lost 4 bases, and 18 bases lay in between. CDR3 length: 18 amino acids.

This chain links TRBV3-1 (or the pseudogene TRBV3-2) with TRBJ2-3; the match to TRBD2 covers 7 bases. The CDR3 sequence is 15 residues long. The germline gives CDR1 LGHDT, CDR2 YNNKEL (reference sequence). V lost 4 bases, J lost 2 bases, and 6 bases stayed unmatched. The DNA for the CDR3 is TGTGCCAGCAGCCCGGCGCGGGGGATCACAGATACGCAGTATTTT. As protein: CASSPARGITDTQYF.

The chain combines TRBV5-4 with TRBJ1-1, with D tentatively TRBD1 (5 bases). The CDR3 length is 11 residues. Trimming cost V 4 bases and J 10 bases, with 11 bases left between them. The germline V gene encodes CDR1 SGHNT and CDR2 YYREEE (reference sequence). CDR3 nucleotide sequence: TGTGCCAGCAGCCGAGGGGAGGGAGCTTTCTTT. Its translation: CASSRGEGAFF. The full variable domain, its missing parts supplied by reference TRBV5-4 and TRBJ1-1, is ETGVTQSPTHLIKTRGQQVTLRCSSQSGHNTVSWYQQALGQGPQFIFQYYREEENGRGNFPPRFSGLQFPNYSSELNVNALELDDSALYLCASSRGEGAFFGQGTRLTVV.

The chain has TRBV7-2 and TRBJ1-5; tentatively, D is TRBD1 (6 bases). The CDR3 is 14 amino acids. Trimming took off 7 bases at V and 6 bases at J, with 16 bases between the two ends. Germline CDR1 reads SGHTA; CDR2 reads FQGNSA. As DNA, the CDR3 is TGTGCCAGCAACAAAAGGGGGGGAGGTCAGCCCCAGCATTTT. As protein: CASNKRGGGQPQHF.

This chain uses TRBV5-1 with TRBJ2-1; 12 nucleotides agree with TRBD1. Looked up from germline, CDR1 is SGHRS and CDR2 is YFSETQ. After removal of 4 bases from V and 10 bases from J, the junction contained 9 bases not matched to a gene. The CDR3 loop spans 15 amino acids. In nucleotides, the CDR3 is TGCGCCAGCAGCCGGGACAGGGGGCCCCTTGACGAGCAGTTCTTC. Amino acid sequence: CASSRDRGPLDEQFF.

This chain connects TRBV28 to TRBJ1-1; D is possibly TRBD1 (5 bases). Germline-derived CDR1 and CDR2 are MDHEN and SYDVKM. CDR3 length: 13 residues. V lost 11 bases, J lost 3 bases, and 16 bases lay in between. In DNA, the CDR3 is TGTGCCGTCGCTTCAGGGTATTACACTGAAGCTTTCTTT. Translating gives CAVASGYYTEAFF.

The chain uses TRBV15 and TRBJ1-1, with 9 bases identical to TRBD1. CDR1 LNHNV and CDR2 YYDKDF come from the germline V gene (reference sequence). CDR3 length: 16 amino acids. V shed 1 base and J 3 bases; nucleotides not matched to a gene: 6. CDR3 coding DNA: TGTGCCACCAGCAGAGGGGGACAGGGTCTGTACACTGAAGCTTTCTTT. This translates into CATSRGGQGLYTEAFF.

Regarding this clone: A clone one base away is much larger, so this may be a read error. The chain uses TRBV7-3 and TRBJ2-2; tentative D call: TRBD1 (6 bases). From germline, CDR1 is SGHTA and CDR2 FQGTGA. Between the trimmed V and J ends, which lost 5 bases and 2 bases, there was a span of 9 bases. CDR3 size: 14 residues. CDR3 in amino acids: CASSDGTNTGELFF. The DNA for the CDR3 is TGTGCCAGCAGCGACGGGACAAACACCGGGGAGCTGTTTTTT.

The V call is TRBV4-2, the J call TRBJ1-5; D possibly corresponds to TRBD1 (5 bases). CDR1 is LGHNA and CDR2 is YNFKEQ in the germline V gene. Trimming shortened V by 4 bases and J by 4 bases, and 14 bases separated the two germline ends. This CDR3 comprises 15 residues. This chain's CDR3 is CASSRTIRGNQPQHF. As DNA, the CDR3 is TGTGCCAGCAGCCGCACTATCCGGGGGAATCAGCCCCAGCATTTT.

The chain links TRBV24-1 to TRBJ2-2; 9 nucleotides line up with TRBD1. J gave up 6 bases and V 4 bases, and 8 bases lay outside the gene matches. This CDR3 comprises 16 residues. CDR1 and CDR2 (germline): KGHDR, SFDVKD. CDR3 in DNA: TGTGCCACCAGTGAGACCGGGACAGGGTTGCCCGGGGAGCTGTTTTTT. Protein sequence: CATSETGTGLPGELFF.

The chain joins TRBV5-6 to TRBJ2-7; 8 nucleotides match TRBD1. The J segment lost 4 bases and the V segment lost 0 bases, leaving 9 bases of the junction unmatched. This CDR3 spans 16 amino acids. Germline CDR1 reads SGHDT; CDR2 reads YYEEEE. CDR3 in amino acids: CASSLAWGTGRYEQYF. The CDR3 DNA reads as TGTGCCAGCAGCTTGGCTTGGGGGACAGGCCGTTACGAGCAGTACTTC.

The chain has TRBV28 and TRBJ2-7; 10 nucleotides match TRBD1. J was trimmed by 6 bases and V by 5 bases; bases with no gene match: 4. CDR1 and CDR2 (germline): MDHEN, SYDVKM. The CDR3 has 13 amino acids. The CDR3 DNA reads TGTGCCAGCAGTCCGACAGGGGGCGGCGAGCAGTACTTC. Translation: CASSPTGGGEQYF.